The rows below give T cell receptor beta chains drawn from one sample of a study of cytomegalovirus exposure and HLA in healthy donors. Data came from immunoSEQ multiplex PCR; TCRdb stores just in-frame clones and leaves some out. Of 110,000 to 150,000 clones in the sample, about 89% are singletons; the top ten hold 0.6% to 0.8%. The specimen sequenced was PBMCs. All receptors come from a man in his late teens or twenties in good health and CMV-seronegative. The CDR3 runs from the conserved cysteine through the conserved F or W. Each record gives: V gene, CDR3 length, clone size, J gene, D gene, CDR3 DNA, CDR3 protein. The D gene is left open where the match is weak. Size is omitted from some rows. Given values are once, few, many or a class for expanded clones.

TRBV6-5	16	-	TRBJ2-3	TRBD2	TGTGCCAGCAGTTACTCGGGCGGGGGGGTAGCAGATACGCAGTATTTT	CASSYSGGGVADTQYF
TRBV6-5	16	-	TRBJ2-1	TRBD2	TGTGCCAGCAGTTACAGGGCTAGCGGGAGAGGGGATGAGCAGTTCTTC	CASSYRASGRGDEQFF
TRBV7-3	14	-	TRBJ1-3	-	TGTGCCAGCTCCCCCACAAGCTCTGGAAACACCATATATTTT	CASSPTSSGNTIYF
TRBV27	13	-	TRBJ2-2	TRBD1	TGTGCCAGCAGCGGACAGGGCACCGGGGAGCTGTTTTTT	CASSGQGTGELFF
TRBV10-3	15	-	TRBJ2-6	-	TGTGCCAGCTCAGGGACATACTCTGGGGCCAACGTCCTGACTTTC	CASSGTYSGANVLTF
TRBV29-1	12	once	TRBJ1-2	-	TGCAGCGTCACCACAGGGATCTATGGCTACACCTTC	CSVTTGIYGYTF
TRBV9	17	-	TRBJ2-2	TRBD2	TGTGCCAGCAGCGGAGGGACTAGCGGGACTATCACCGGGGAGCTGTTTTTT	CASSGGTSGTITGELFF
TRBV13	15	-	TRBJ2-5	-	TGTGCCAGCAGCTTAGCTAGGACAGTCCAAGAGACCCAGTACTTC	CASSLARTVQETQYF
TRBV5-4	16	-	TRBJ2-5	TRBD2	TGTGCCAGCAGCCCAATAGCGGGAGGAGGGCAAGAGACCCAGTACTTC	CASSPIAGGGQETQYF
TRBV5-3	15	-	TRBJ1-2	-	TGTGCCAGAAGCTTCGGTGACAGATCCCACTATGGCTACACCTTC	CARSFGDRSHYGYTF
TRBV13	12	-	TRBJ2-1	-	TGTGCCAGCAGCTTAGCCCCCCGTGAGCAGTTCTTC	CASSLAPREQFF
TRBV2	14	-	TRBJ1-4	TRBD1	TGTGCCAGCAGTGGGACAGGTGAAAATGAAAAACTGTTTTTT	CASSGTGENEKLFF
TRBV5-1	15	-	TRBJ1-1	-	TGCGCCAGCAGCTTGATGGGCAGGCCCGACACTGAAGCTTTCTTT	CASSLMGRPDTEAFF
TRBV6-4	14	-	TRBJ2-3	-	TGTGCCAGCAGTGTTGGGGCCCACACAGATACGCAGTATTTT	CASSVGAHTDTQYF
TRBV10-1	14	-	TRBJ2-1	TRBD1	TGCGCCAGCAGTGGGGGACAGATACACAATGAGCAGTTCTTC	CASSGGQIHNEQFF
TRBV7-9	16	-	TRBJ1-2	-	TGTGCCAGCAGCTTAGCGCTAGGAGGAGCTAACTATGGCTACACCTTC	CASSLALGGANYGYTF
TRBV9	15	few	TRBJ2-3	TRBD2	TGTGCCAGCAGCGTAAATCCGGGGGGGGCAGATACGCAGTATTTT	CASSVNPGGADTQYF
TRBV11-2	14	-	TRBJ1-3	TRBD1	TGTGCCACCGACAGGGGCTCACCTGGAAACACCATATATTTT	CATDRGSPGNTIYF
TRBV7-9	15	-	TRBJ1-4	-	TGTGCCAGCAGCTTTACACAGGGAGATAATGAAAAACTGTTTTTT	CASSFTQGDNEKLFF
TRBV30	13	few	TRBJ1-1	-	TGTGCCTGGACCTCGCAGGCCAACACTGAAGCTTTCTTT	CAWTSQANTEAFF
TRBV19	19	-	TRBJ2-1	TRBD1	TGTGCCAGTAGTAGCCGGGGACAGGGTTCTAGTAACTCCTACAATGAGCAGTTCTTC	CASSSRGQGSSNSYNEQFF
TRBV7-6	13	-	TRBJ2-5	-	TGTGCCAGCAGCACTTACAGCCAAGAGACCCAGTACTTC	CASSTYSQETQYF
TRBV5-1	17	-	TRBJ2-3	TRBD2	TGCGCCAGCAGCTTGATTTCCAGCGGGGCGAACACAGATACGCAGTATTTT	CASSLISSGANTDTQYF
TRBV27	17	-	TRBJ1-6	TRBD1	TGTGCCAGCAGTCCAGGGGGCGGGTGGTCCTATAATTCACCCCTCCACTTT	CASSPGGGWSYNSPLHF
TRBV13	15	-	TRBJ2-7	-	TGTGCCAGCAGCTTGGGGGCCCCTCCGAAAAACGAGCAGTACTTC	CASSLGAPPKNEQYF
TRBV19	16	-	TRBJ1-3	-	TGTGCCAGTAGTAAAAAAGACTGGAGCTCTGGAAACACCATATATTTT	CASSKKDWSSGNTIYF
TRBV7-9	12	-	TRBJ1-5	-	TGTGCCAGCAGCTCCAGGGATCAGCCCCAGCATTTT	CASSSRDQPQHF
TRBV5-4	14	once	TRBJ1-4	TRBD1	TGTGCCAGCAGCTCGACAGGGGGTGATGAAAAACTGTTTTTT	CASSSTGGDEKLFF
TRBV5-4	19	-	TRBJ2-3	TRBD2	TGTGCCAGCAGCCAGGGACTAGCGGGGGGCTATCCTACCGCAGATACGCAGTATTTT	CASSQGLAGGYPTADTQYF
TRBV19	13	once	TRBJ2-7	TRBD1	TGTGCCAGTGCCAGGACAGGACCCTACGAGCAGTACTTC	CASARTGPYEQYF
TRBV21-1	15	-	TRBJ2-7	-	TGTGCCAGCAGCCCATCTTGGGCAGGGGGCTTCGAGCAGTACTTC	CASSPSWAGGFEQYF
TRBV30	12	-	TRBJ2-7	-	TGTGCCTGGAGTGTTGGGGATCCTAGCCAGTACTTC	CAWSVGDPSQYF
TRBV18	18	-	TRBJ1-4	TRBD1	TGTGCCAGCTCACCCCAACTTATTAGGACAGGGGACGATCAAAAACTGTTTTTT	CASSPQLIRTGDDQKLFF
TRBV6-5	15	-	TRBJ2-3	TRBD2	TGTGCCAGCAGTTATAAGCGGGGGGGCGCAGATACGCAGTATTTT	CASSYKRGGADTQYF
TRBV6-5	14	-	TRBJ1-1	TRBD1	TGTGCCAGCAGTTCACGCAACAGGGGAACTGAAGCTTTCTTT	CASSSRNRGTEAFF
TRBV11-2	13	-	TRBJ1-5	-	TGTGCCAGCAGCTTAGACGGCAATCAGCCCCAGCATTTT	CASSLDGNQPQHF
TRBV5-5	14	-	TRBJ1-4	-	TGTGCCAGCAGCGAGGGAGCAACTAATGAAAAACTGTTTTTT	CASSEGATNEKLFF
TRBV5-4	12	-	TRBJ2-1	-	TGTGCCAGCAGCTCTGGACTGAATGAGCAGTTCTTC	CASSSGLNEQFF
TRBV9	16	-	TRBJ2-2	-	TGTGCCAGCAGCGACCGTGGGGGCGTTAACACCGGGGAGCTGTTTTTT	CASSDRGGVNTGELFF
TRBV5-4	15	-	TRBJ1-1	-	TGTGCCAGCAGCTTGGTTGTAGGGGCGCGGACTGAAGCTTTCTTT	CASSLVVGARTEAFF
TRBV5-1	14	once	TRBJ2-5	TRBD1	TGCGCCAGCAGCGTTCAGGGGGCCGGGGAGACCCAGTACTTC	CASSVQGAGETQYF
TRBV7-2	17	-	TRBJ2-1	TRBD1	TGTGCCAGCAGCTTCGCTCGACGAGGGACAGGGGTCAATGAGCAGTTCTTC	CASSFARRGTGVNEQFF
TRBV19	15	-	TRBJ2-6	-	TGTGCCAGTAGTATTGGGACACCTGGGGCCAACGTCCTGACTTTC	CASSIGTPGANVLTF
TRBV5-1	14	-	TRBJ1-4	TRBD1	TGCGCCAGCAGCTTAGGACAGGGGAATGAAAAACTGTTTTTT	CASSLGQGNEKLFF
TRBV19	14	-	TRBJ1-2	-	TGTGCCAGTAGTATAGATCTCGGGGACTATGGCTACACCTTC	CASSIDLGDYGYTF
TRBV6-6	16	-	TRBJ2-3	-	TGTGCCAGCAGTTATCGCAAGGGGGGGCGCACAGATACGCAGTATTTT	CASSYRKGGRTDTQYF
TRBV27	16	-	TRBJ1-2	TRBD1	TGTGCCAGCACCTCACCCTCCCAGGGGGCATTTCGTGGCTACACCTTC	CASTSPSQGAFRGYTF
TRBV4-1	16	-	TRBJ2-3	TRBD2	TGCGCCAGCAGCCAACAAATGGGAGGGACCACAGATACGCAGTATTTT	CASSQQMGGTTDTQYF
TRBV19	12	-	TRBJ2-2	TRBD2	TGTGCCAGTACGGGGGGGGCCGGGGAGCTGTTTTTT	CASTGGAGELFF
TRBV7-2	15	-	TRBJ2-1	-	TGTGCCAGCAAGGGGGGAGGGCCAACCTACAATGAGCAGTTCTTC	CASKGGGPTYNEQFF
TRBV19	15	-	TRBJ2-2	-	TGTGCCAGTAGTATGGCAGGCAGGGACACCGGGGAGCTGTTTTTT	CASSMAGRDTGELFF
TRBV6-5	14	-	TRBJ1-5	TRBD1	TGTGCCAGCGGAAAAACAGGGGGAAGTCAGCCCCAGCATTTT	CASGKTGGSQPQHF
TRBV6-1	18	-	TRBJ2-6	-	TGTGCCAGCAGTGAAGCCAAGACTCACACTACCGGGGCCAACGTCCTGACTTTC	CASSEAKTHTTGANVLTF